Sequencing of this T cell receptor beta chain was carried out in a study of T-cell memory formation after mild COVID-19 (dated by TCRdb to about 2021). Notes on the research overall: TCR sequence clusters from the two donors were found to be largely donor specific. In two donors, T-cell clones that expanded and contracted after mild COVID-19 were tracked by sequencing TCRalpha and TCRbeta repertoires over time. Two young, previously healthy adult volunteers, one female and one male, were included in the cohort.

Trimming costs V 5 bases and J 0 bases, and their ends lie 13 bases apart. The CDR3 holds 15 amino acids from the cysteine to the phenylalanine. Left in the record is the CDR3 DNA by itself, 45 bases read in frame from the first base. The sequencer listed for this sample is Illumina NovaSeq 6000. TCRalpha and TCRbeta cDNA libraries were built by 5'RACE with constant-segment primers, adding sample barcodes and unique molecular identifiers. RNA was extracted from every sample with Trizol reagent. Library amplification was performed in two PCR steps, and a second sample barcode and Illumina TruSeq adapters were introduced in the second step. Sequencing of the libraries was done on an Illumina NovaSeq, producing 2 x 150 bp paired-end reads. The authors' analysis ran thus. Reads were demultiplexed and collapsed into UMI-guided consensus sequences with migec v1.2.7. Using mixcr v2.1.11, UMI consensuses were aligned to TRA and TRB V and J templates and then assembled into clonotypes. A clonotype was counted as expanded or contracted only if both edgeR and NoisET called the change significant, with noise models trained on biological replicates. For edgeR calls, the thresholds were a false discovery rate-adjusted p below 0.01 and a log2 fold-change of 1. As an exploratory analysis of dynamics, max-normalized trajectories of the 1000 most abundant clonotypes were examined by PCA with hierarchical clustering. Separately sequenced CD4+ and CD8+ repertoires were used to assign a CD4 or CD8 phenotype to each responding clone. In-frame beta chains were kept once TCRdb had trimmed the public reads at Q25 with fastp and called clones with MiXCR. Merged by CDR3 protein, the rows form single entries marked with the most common genes and DNA. For this entry, the V and J calls and clone size follow TCRdb and not the study's own pipeline. The sample table contains almost 350,000 distinct CDR3 sequences; only one count was recorded for roughly 19% of them. The ten largest clones add up to 20% to 25% of the sample.

Ficoll-Paque density gradient centrifugation was used to isolate PBMCs. The full study reports these points: Whether the second-wave clones peaking on day 37 were SARS-CoV-2 specific was not confirmed. Contracting CD4+ clones were found mainly in CM and EM memory subsets, while CD8+ clones were enriched in EMRA. Clones contracting from day 15 to 85 had balanced CD4/CD8 phenotypes, while a second wave expanding from day 15 to 37 was biased towards CD4+. Some responding clones were detected in pre-infection memory, suggesting pre-existing cross-reactive memory T cells joined the SARS-CoV-2 response. Only a couple of mild cases were covered in the study, and larger cohorts including severe cases with pre-infection samples were considered necessary.

Only a few counts were recorded for this clonotype. This receptor's antigen is unknown. Within one base of it there is no much larger clone, and no base qualities were kept. The sequence is built from TRBV12-3 or TRBV12-4 and TRBJ1-1, and possibly TRBD1, on 5 matching bases. Material for sequencing was PBMCs or a T cell subset sorted from them (not recorded which). The receptor comes from a man younger than 35 who had mild COVID-19 (a few samples of this study predate the infection). The sample titles of this study are shuffled in the database, so cell type and time point are left out; the donor was told from shared clones. The nucleotides read TGTGCCAGCAGTACCCTGGGGGGTCTGAACACTGAAGCTTTCTTT. This is translated as CASSTLGGLNTEAFF.